This record covers a single T cell receptor beta chain. Individuals drawn from around 25 US areas were about 18 to 95 years old. Germline V gives CDR1 LGHDT, CDR2 YNNKEL (reference sequence). The V and J ends lost 1 base and 6 bases respectively, with 14 bases between them. The CDR3 spans 15 residues. These data are taken from a study of blood T cell repertoires in COVID-19. Study details: The United States, Italy and Spain provided the acute and convalescent COVID-19 samples.

Study processing details: The authors estimated nucleated cell counts from reference gene primer amplification. Sequenced by immunoSEQ multiplex PCR; TCRdb stores in-frame clones only, minus some. V, J and clone size derive from that table, while D and trimming were established from the DNA sequence. The repertoire has about 310,000 clones, approximately 89% of them found once; the top ten carry roughly a tenth. Sequencing input: PBMCs or T cells enriched from blood (not recorded which). V is TRBV3-1 (or the pseudogene TRBV3-2) and J is TRBJ2-3; D might be TRBD2 (5 bases). The sequence came from a woman under 40 who had recovered from COVID-19. CDR3 bases: TGTGCCAGCAGCCAAGGGCTAGCCGCCTTGGATACGCAGTATTTT. It codes for CASSQGLAALDTQYF.